This T cell receptor beta chain was captured in a study of identical twins. TCRdb re-called the 5' RACE reads through MiXCR, storing one row per CDR3 protein. The sample lists some 570,000 distinct CDR3 sequences, around 20% occurring once. Findings and caveats of the study: The models gave estimates that fell short of the out-of-frame TCR alpha sharing seen in monozygotic twins.

Germline values: CDR1 SNHLY, CDR2 FYNNEI. This CDR3 is built from 15 residues. Trimming took 4 bases from V and 9 from J, leaving 19 bases between them. Of note for this clonotype: The target antigen is unknown.

The same data also went into a second study, on yellow fever vaccine responses in identical twins.

The chain is built from TRBV2 and TRBJ2-1; D is unresolved. This sequence originates from a woman aged 18-35 years in good health. Material for sequencing was CD4+ T cells sorted from blood. The CDR3 nucleotides read TGTGCCAGCAGTGGAGGTCCGAGCTTTGCTGGTGAGCAGTTCTTC. Protein product: CASSGGPSFAGEQFF.